Reported below is one T cell receptor (beta chain). As yet, its antigen is unknown. The CDR3 end is not reached by the read, which stops 3 residues before it; the germline J gene fills it in. The sample comes from a study of T cell clonality in common variable immunodeficiency. Study findings and constraints: T cell subpopulation sequencing would be needed to explain CVID clonality. CVID subjects had higher TCRbeta clonality than healthy controls, most marked in about a third. Reportedly, TCR beta sequences from common variable immunodeficiency showed fewer deletions and N-nucleotide insertions.

Profiling relied on immunoSEQ multiplex PCR, and the TCRdb table lists in-frame clones only, not all of them. The sample's table shows over 15,000 clones. Germline values: CDR1 DFQATT, CDR2 SNEGSKA (reference sequence). The trim removed 3 bases at V and 7 bases at J, leaving 8 bases unmatched. The CDR3 spans 14 residues. CVID subjects had received replacement immunoglobulin for at least one year. No CVID subject was ill or on immunomodulatory drugs when sampled. The chain joins TRBV20-1 to TRBJ1-4, with 7 bases that match TRBD1. Sequenced input: peripheral blood mononuclear cells. This sequence was found in a human donor with common variable immunodeficiency. The part of the CDR3 DNA that was read is TGCAGTGCTAGTACGACAGGGTCGGTTGAAAAA. Translation: CSASTTGSVEK. In full, the CDR3 is CSASTTGSVEKLFF.